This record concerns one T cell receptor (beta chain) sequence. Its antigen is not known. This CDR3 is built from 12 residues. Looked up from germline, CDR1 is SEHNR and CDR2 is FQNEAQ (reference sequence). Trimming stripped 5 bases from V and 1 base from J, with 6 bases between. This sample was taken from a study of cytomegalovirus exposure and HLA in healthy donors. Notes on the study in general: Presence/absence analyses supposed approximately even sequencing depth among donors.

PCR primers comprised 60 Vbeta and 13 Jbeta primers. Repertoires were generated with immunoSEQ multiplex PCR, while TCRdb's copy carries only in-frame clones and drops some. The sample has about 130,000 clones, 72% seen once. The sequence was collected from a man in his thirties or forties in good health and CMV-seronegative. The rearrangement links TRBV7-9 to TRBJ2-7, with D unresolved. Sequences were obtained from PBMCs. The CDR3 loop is CASSQMSYEQYF. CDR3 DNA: TGTGCCAGCAGCCAAATGTCCTACGAGCAGTACTTC.